Presented here are 28 T cell receptor beta chains from one specimen sequenced in a study of T-cell memory formation after mild COVID-19. TCRdb itself ran the 5' RACE reads through MiXCR, one entry per CDR3 protein. The table has about 420,000 distinct CDR3 sequences, more than 20% seen once; the top ten hold around 14%. The specimen was PBMCs or a T cell subset sorted from them (not recorded which). The receptor source for this set is an adult woman who had mild COVID-19 (a few samples of this study predate the infection). Cell type and time point are not known.

This chain uses TRBV6-6 with TRBJ1-2; 7 bases map to TRBD1. There are 12 residues in the CDR3. Germline CDR1 and CDR2: MNHNY and SVGAGI (reference sequence). V lost 5 bases, J lost 8 bases, and 5 bases stayed unmatched. CDR3: CASSTTGEGYTF. The CDR3 coding sequence is TGTGCCAGCAGTACCACAGGGGAAGGCTACACCTTC.

This clonotype was detected only a few times. The J gene is TRBJ2-5, the V gene TRBV9, with TRBD1 matching over 9 bases. CDR3 length: 17 residues. After removal of 1 base from V and 5 bases from J, the junction contained 12 bases not matched to a gene. Germline V CDR1 and CDR2: SGDLS, YYNGEE. CDR3 in DNA: TGTGCCAGCAGCGTAAACCCCCAAACAGGGGGCGCGGAGACCCAGTACTTC. Translating it yields CASSVNPQTGGAETQYF.

The chain links TRBV18 to TRBJ1-2; 7 nucleotides align to TRBD1. Germline assignment: CDR1 KGHSH and CDR2 LQKENI. V was pared by 3 bases and J by 3 bases, with 7 bases of the junction left unmatched. This CDR3 contains 15 residues. CDR3 residues: CASSPLNRGDYGYTF. The CDR3 nucleotides are TGTGCCAGCTCACCTTTGAACAGGGGAGACTATGGCTACACCTTC.

The rearrangement links TRBV7-3 to TRBJ2-1; TRBD1 matches 8 bases. V lost 2 bases, J lost 7 bases, and 7 bases stayed unmatched. The CDR3 loop spans 15 amino acids. Germline CDR1 is SGHTA and CDR2 is FQGTGA. The CDR3 DNA reads as TGTGCCAGCAGCTTAGGAGGACAGGGTCGTAATGAGCAGTTCTTC. The encoded protein is CASSLGGQGRNEQFF.

The chain links TRBV4-1 to TRBJ1-2; tentative D call: TRBD1 (5 bases). The CDR3 length is 15 residues. Per germline, CDR1 MGHRA and CDR2 YSYEKL. Deletions cut 0 bases from V and 6 bases from J, with 14 bases between. This chain's CDR3 is CASSQDRAGMNGYTF. The CDR3 DNA is TGCGCCAGCAGCCAAGATCGGGCAGGGATGAATGGCTACACCTTC.

Only one count was recorded for this clonotype. CDR3 region: CASSLGQGFEEQYF. CDR3 coding DNA: TGTGCCAGCAGCTTAGGGCAGGGGTTTGAAGAGCAGTACTTC. The gene calls are TRBV7-9 and TRBJ2-7; the D gene is possibly TRBD1 (6 bases). The V end was cut by 1 base, the J end by 7 bases, with 14 bases between. The CDR3 is 14 amino acids. Germline loops: CDR1 SEHNR, CDR2 FQNEAQ (reference sequence).

This sequence joins TRBV29-1 and TRBJ2-3, with 8 bases aligning to TRBD1. CDR3 length equals 11 residues. Germline lookup yields CDR1 SQVTM and CDR2 ANQGSEA. V lost 4 bases to trimming and J lost 15 bases; unmatched junction nucleotides: 9. In DNA, the CDR3 is TGCAGCGTTGGTCAGGACAGGGCTGGTTATTTT. It specifies CSVGQDRAGYF.

This clonotype was seen more than once but under ten times. This chain joins TRBV20-1 and TRBJ1-4, with 7 bases fitting TRBD1. The CDR3 sequence is 13 residues long. Trimming took 3 bases from V and 9 from J; bases not matched to a gene: 7. Per germline, CDR1 DFQATT and CDR2 SNEGSKA (reference sequence). CDR3 bases: TGCAGTGCTAGCGATGGGACAGTAAAAAAACTGTTTTTT. Translation gives CSASDGTVKKLFF.

This clonotype was detected only a few times. At one of its ends the junction is not consistent with the germline gene, which may arise from a read error. The chain uses TRBV7-3 and TRBJ2-3, with 7 bases matching TRBD2. The CDR3 totals 14 residues. Per germline, CDR1 SGHTA and CDR2 FQGTGA. The CDR3 spells CASSLTSVGDTQYF. The CDR3 DNA sequence: TGTGCCAGCAGCCTAACTAGCGTGGGAGATACGCAGTATTTT. The variable domain in full, with the rest retrieved from reference TRBV7-3 and TRBJ2-3, is GAGVSQTPSNKVTEKGKYVELRCDPISGHTALYWYRQSLGQGPEFLIYFQGTGAADDSGLPNDRFFAVRPEGSVSTLKIQRTERGDSAVYLCASSLTSVGDTQYFGPGTRLTVL.

The chain employs TRBV15 and TRBJ2-5; D perhaps matches TRBD1 (5 bases). CDR1 is LNHNV and CDR2 is YYDKDF in the germline V gene (reference sequence). This CDR3 region has 13 residues. With 5 bases removed from V and 5 bases from J, the gap between germline ends came to 12 bases. The CDR3 region is CATSDRTRETQYF. The CDR3 region has the DNA TGTGCCACCAGCGACCGGACAAGGGAGACCCAGTACTTC.

The DNA of the CDR3 is TGTGCCACCAGTCAGCCGGCGGACAGGGGTAAAACAGATACGCAGTATTTT. Amino acid sequence: CATSQPADRGKTDTQYF. The V call is TRBV24-1, the J call TRBJ2-3, with TRBD1 identical over 9 bases. This CDR3 comprises 17 residues. With V trimmed by 6 bases and J by 3 bases, 12 bases remained unmatched. Germline CDR1 KGHDR, CDR2 SFDVKD.

This clonotype has more than one count but fewer than ten. The rearrangement links TRBV4-2 to TRBJ2-1; 9 bases map to TRBD1. CDR1 is LGHNA, CDR2 YNFKEQ, per germline. Trimming at V came to 1 base and at J to 6 bases, leaving 4 bases not matched to a gene. The CDR3 extends over 15 amino acids. CDR3 loop: CASSQAPGQGNEQFF. CDR3 sequence (DNA): TGTGCCAGCAGCCAAGCTCCGGGACAGGGCAATGAGCAGTTCTTC.

This chain uses TRBV3-1 with TRBJ1-2, with unresolved D. Germline-derived CDR1 and CDR2 are LGHDT and YNNKEL (reference sequence). The length of the CDR3 is 16 residues. The V and J ends lost 0 bases and 3 bases respectively, with 14 bases between them. Written as DNA, the CDR3 is TGTGCCAGCAGCCAAGATAGTGTGGAGGCCCACTATGGCTACACCTTC. This sequence encodes CASSQDSVEAHYGYTF.

The rearrangement joins TRBV24-1 to TRBJ2-5; D call uncertain. This CDR3 spans 15 amino acids. The V gene's germline CDR1 is KGHDR and CDR2 SFDVKD. V was cut by 1 base and J by 1 base, with 9 bases left in between. The CDR3 coding sequence is TGTGCCACCAGTGATTTTCGGGCCAGCCAAGAGACCCAGTACTTC. Protein: CATSDFRASQETQYF.

The chain has TRBV7-2 and TRBJ1-2; no clear D. Trimming stripped 4 bases from V and 3 bases from J, with 15 bases between. The CDR3 is 15 amino acids. From germline, CDR1 is SGHTA and CDR2 FQGNSA. In nucleotides, the CDR3 is TGTGCCAGCAGCTCCCTGCCCATCCAGGACTATGGCTACACCTTC. Its translation: CASSSLPIQDYGYTF.

The chain is built from TRBV6-5 and TRBJ1-6, with TRBD1 matching over 8 bases. The ends lost 5 bases at V and 9 bases at J; junction bases unmatched: 6. This CDR3 spans 14 amino acids. CDR1 MNHEY and CDR2 SVGAGI come from the germline V gene. The CDR3 coding sequence is TGTGCCAGCAGTACGCAGGGGGCAATTTCACCCCTCCACTTT. It specifies CASSTQGAISPLHF.

The chain carries TRBV4-2 and TRBJ2-3; D gene ambiguous. With 0 bases removed from V and 6 bases from J, the gap between germline ends came to 10 bases. Germline CDR1 is LGHNA and CDR2 is YNFKEQ. The CDR3 is 14 amino acids. CDR3 nucleotide sequence: TGTGCCAGCAGCCAAGATGCTCCTCCCGATACGCAGTATTTT. Translating it yields CASSQDAPPDTQYF.

With regard to this clonotype: The junction shows a germline mismatch at one end, possibly a read error. CDR3 region: CASSLRDRVSYEKYF. CDR3 DNA: TGCGCCAGCAGCCTCCGGGACAGGGTATCCTACGAGAAGTACTTC. The chain links TRBV5-1 to TRBJ2-7, with 9 positions matching TRBD1. This CDR3 comprises 15 residues. In germline, CDR1 is SGHRS, CDR2 YFSETQ. The whole variable domain, remainder taken from reference TRBV5-1 and TRBJ2-7, is KAGVTQTPRYLIKTRGQQVTLSCSPISGHRSVSWYQQTPGQGLQFLFEYFSETQRNKGNFPGRFSGRQFSNSRSEMNVSTLELGDSALYLCASSLRDRVSYEKYFGPGTRLTVT.

V is TRBV20-1 and J is TRBJ1-1; TRBD1 matches 8 bases. V shed 5 bases and J 3 bases; nucleotides not matched to a gene: 8. Germline V gene lookup returns CDR1 DFQATT and CDR2 SNEGSKA (reference sequence). CDR3 length: 14 residues. In DNA, the CDR3 is TGCAGTGCTTGGGGGGACAGGTTGGACACTGAAGCTTTCTTT. This encodes CSAWGDRLDTEAFF.

The V gene is TRBV5-1, the J gene TRBJ2-4, with 10 nucleotides matching TRBD1. The CDR3 is made up of 16 amino acids. J lost 5 bases, V lost 6 bases, and 11 bases had no gene match. CDR1 is SGHRS and CDR2 is YFSETQ in the germline V gene. DNA of the CDR3: TGCGCCAGCACTTTCGGCGACAGGGGGCGCGAAAACATTCAGTACTTC. This encodes CASTFGDRGRENIQYF. Full variable domain (rest looked up from reference TRBV5-1 and TRBJ2-4): KAGVTQTPRYLIKTRGQQVTLSCSPISGHRSVSWYQQTPGQGLQFLFEYFSETQRNKGNFPGRFSGRQFSNSRSEMNVSTLELGDSALYLCASTFGDRGRENIQYFGAGTRLSVL.

The chain is built from TRBV7-3 and TRBJ2-2, with 8 positions matching TRBD1. Germline V gene data show CDR1 as SGHTA and CDR2 as FQGTGA. J gave up 6 bases and V 0 bases, and 6 bases lay outside the gene matches. This CDR3 region has 16 residues. CDR3 loop: CASSLTGQGAAGELFF. The CDR3 DNA follows: TGTGCCAGCAGCTTAACCGGGCAGGGGGCGGCCGGGGAGCTGTTTTTT. Complete variable domain (other parts from reference TRBV7-3 and TRBJ2-2): GAGVSQTPSNKVTEKGKYVELRCDPISGHTALYWYRQSLGQGPEFLIYFQGTGAADDSGLPNDRFFAVRPEGSVSTLKIQRTERGDSAVYLCASSLTGQGAAGELFFGEGSRLTVL.

The CDR3, as DNA: TGTGCCAGCGGGACTAGCGCATCCCGCACAGATACGCAGTATTTT. Residues: CASGTSASRTDTQYF. The rearrangement uses TRBV25-1 and TRBJ2-3; 10 bases agree with TRBD2. V gave up 8 bases and J gave up 1 base; unmatched junction bases: 6. The CDR3 totals 15 residues. Germline values: CDR1 MGHDK, CDR2 SYGVNS.

The V and J genes are TRBV5-5 and TRBJ2-2, with 9 bases that match TRBD1. Germline V lookup: CDR1 SGHKS, CDR2 YYEKEE (reference sequence). The CDR3 has 17 residues. Trimming took 3 bases from V and 5 from J; bases not matched to a gene: 11. CDR3 protein: CASSWGQGQSLTGELFF. The CDR3 region has the DNA TGTGCCAGCAGCTGGGGACAGGGTCAATCCCTGACCGGGGAGCTGTTTTTT.

V is TRBV6-2 or TRBV6-3 and J is TRBJ2-5, with a possible D match to TRBD1 (6 bases). Trimming took 7 bases from V and 4 from J, leaving 16 bases between them. This CDR3 comprises 14 residues. Germline V gene sequence: CDR1 MNHEY, CDR2 SVGEGT. This CDR3 is CASTARVGGETQYF. In DNA form, the CDR3 reads TGTGCCAGCACCGCGAGGGTAGGGGGAGAGACCCAGTACTTC.

The chain uses TRBV5-1 and TRBJ2-5; 8 bases line up with TRBD2. Trimming at V came to 7 bases and at J to 3 bases, leaving 8 bases not matched to a gene. CDR1 and CDR2 from the germline V gene are SGHRS and YFSETQ. This CDR3 has 14 amino acids. CDR3 coding DNA: TGCGCCAGCGCTTTTCAGACTAGCGAAGAGACCCAGTACTTC. Its protein is CASAFQTSEETQYF.

This clonotype was detected only a few times. V is TRBV6-6 and J is TRBJ1-6; TRBD1 aligns across 10 bases. V lost 0 bases, J lost 8 bases, and 1 base stayed unmatched. This CDR3 comprises 15 residues. Germline CDR1 is MNHNY and CDR2 is SVGAGI (reference sequence). CDR3 loop: CASSYSGTGDSPLHF. In nucleotides, the CDR3 is TGTGCCAGCAGTTACTCGGGGACAGGGGATTCACCCCTCCACTTT.

V and J are TRBV20-1 and TRBJ2-5; D is uncertain. V lost 6 bases and J 1 base, leaving 21 bases between the germline ends. Per germline, CDR1 DFQATT and CDR2 SNEGSKA (reference sequence). The CDR3 spans 16 residues. The DNA for the CDR3 is TGCAGTGCCCCCGGTTGGCAGCCTGGGCCCCAAGAGACCCAGTACTTC. Protein sequence: CSAPGWQPGPQETQYF.

The chain combines TRBV7-9 with TRBJ2-7, with D uncertain. Germline CDR1 reads SEHNR; CDR2 reads FQNEAQ (reference sequence). Deletions cut 8 bases from V and 4 bases from J, with 6 bases between. The CDR3 is 10 residues long. The CDR3 reads CASHPYEQYF. CDR3 DNA sequence: TGTGCCAGCCACCCGTACGAGCAGTACTTC.